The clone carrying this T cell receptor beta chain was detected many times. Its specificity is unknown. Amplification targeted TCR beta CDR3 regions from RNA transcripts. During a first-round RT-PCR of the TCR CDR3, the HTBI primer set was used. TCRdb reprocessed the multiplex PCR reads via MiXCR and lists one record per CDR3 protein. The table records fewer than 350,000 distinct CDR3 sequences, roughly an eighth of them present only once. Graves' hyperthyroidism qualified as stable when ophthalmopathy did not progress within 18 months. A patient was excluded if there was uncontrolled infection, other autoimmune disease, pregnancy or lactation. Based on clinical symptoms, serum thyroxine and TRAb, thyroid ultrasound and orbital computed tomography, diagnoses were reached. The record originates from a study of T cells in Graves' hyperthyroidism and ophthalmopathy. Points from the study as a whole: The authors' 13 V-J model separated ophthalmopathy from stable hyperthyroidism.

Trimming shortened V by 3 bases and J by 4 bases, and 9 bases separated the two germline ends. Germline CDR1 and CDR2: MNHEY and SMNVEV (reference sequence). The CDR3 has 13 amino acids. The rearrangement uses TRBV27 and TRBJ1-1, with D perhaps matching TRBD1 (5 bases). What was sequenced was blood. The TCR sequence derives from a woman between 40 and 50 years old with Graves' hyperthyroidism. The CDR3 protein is CASSLAGLTEAFF. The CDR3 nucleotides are TGTGCCAGCAGTTTGGCAGGGCTCACTGAAGCTTTCTTT.